This T cell receptor (beta chain) is drawn from a study of regulatory T cells in long-lasting Graves disease. Study context: Newly diagnosed Graves' patients had under 3 months of antithyroid drugs. Notes on the study in general: TRBV28, TRBJ1-2 and TRBJ2-5 were segments that persistent disease favored.

Germline V gene sequence: CDR1 LGHNA, CDR2 YNFKEQ. The germline V and J ends were trimmed by 4 bases and 1 base, with 13 bases remaining between them. CDR3 length equals 15 residues. This sample's time point: newly diagnosed GD, antithyroid drugs for less than 3 months. Following extraction of RNA from PBMCs, that RNA was used to make the TCR library. Both iRepertoire HTBI primers and Arm-PCR of CDR3 regions were used to build the TCR beta libraries. MiXCR, run by TCRdb on the multiplex PCR reads, gives a single entry per CDR3 protein. The top ten hold about 20% of the sample, which has approximately 210,000 distinct CDR3 sequences, around 20% seen once. This clonotype was seen a handful of times. The antigen remains unidentified.

The sample was peripheral blood mononuclear cells (PBMCs), taken at new diagnosis, from a patient treated with antithyroid drugs. The TCR was taken from a female donor with Graves disease. J is TRBJ2-5 and V is TRBV4-2, with D possibly matching TRBD2 (6 bases). The CDR3, as DNA: TGTGCCAGCAGCCGAGAGGAGCGGGTCCAAGAGACCCAGTACTTC. Translated: CASSREERVQETQYF.